The clone carrying this T cell receptor (beta chain) was counted only a few times. The record originates from a study of cytomegalovirus exposure and HLA in healthy donors. Amplification used 60 Vbeta primers and 13 Jbeta primers. Measured with immunoSEQ multiplex PCR; TCRdb has only the in-frame clones, and not every one. The table includes 90,000 to 120,000 clones, more than 65% detected once. Trimming left V 4 bases short and J 7 bases short, with 13 bases between. Germline V gene sequence: CDR1 MNHNS, CDR2 SASEGT. The CDR3 has 14 residues. The rearrangement joins TRBV6-1 to TRBJ1-4, with no clear D. Material: PBMCs. The sequence was collected from a male donor in good health and CMV-seronegative. The CDR3 nucleotides read TGTGCCAGCAGTGCTAGGCTATCCGGTGAAAAACTGTTTTTT. It translates to CASSARLSGEKLFF.